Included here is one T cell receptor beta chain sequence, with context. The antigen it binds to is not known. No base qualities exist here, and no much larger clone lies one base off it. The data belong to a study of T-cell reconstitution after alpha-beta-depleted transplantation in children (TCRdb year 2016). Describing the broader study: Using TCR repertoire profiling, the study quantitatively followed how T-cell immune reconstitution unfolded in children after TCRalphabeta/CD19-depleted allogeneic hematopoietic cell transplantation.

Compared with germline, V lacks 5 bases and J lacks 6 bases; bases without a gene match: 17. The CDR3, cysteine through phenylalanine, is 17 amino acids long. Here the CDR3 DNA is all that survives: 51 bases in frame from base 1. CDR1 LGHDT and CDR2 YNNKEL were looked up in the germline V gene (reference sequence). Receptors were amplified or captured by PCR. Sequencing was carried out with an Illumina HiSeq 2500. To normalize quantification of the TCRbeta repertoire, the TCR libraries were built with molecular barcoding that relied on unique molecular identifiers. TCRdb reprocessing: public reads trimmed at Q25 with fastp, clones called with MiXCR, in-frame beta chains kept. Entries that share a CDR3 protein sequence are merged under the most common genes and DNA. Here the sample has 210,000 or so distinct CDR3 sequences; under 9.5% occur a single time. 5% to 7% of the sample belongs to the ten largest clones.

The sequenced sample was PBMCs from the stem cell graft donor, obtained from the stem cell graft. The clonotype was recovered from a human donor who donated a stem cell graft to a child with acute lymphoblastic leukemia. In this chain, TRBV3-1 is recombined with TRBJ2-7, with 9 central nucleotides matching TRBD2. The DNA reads TGTGCCAGCAGCGTCCAGGCAGGGGCTAGCGGGGCCCGCGAGCAGTACTTC. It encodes CASSVQAGASGAREQYF.